The TCR beta chain described here comes from a study of technical replicates of blood from a few donors. Clones were read by immunoSEQ multiplex PCR, and TCRdb kept only the in-frame ones, dropping some. This table has roughly 83,000 clones, about 92% appearing once. The CDR3 contains 18 residues. The J segment lost 3 bases and the V segment lost 0 bases, leaving 11 bases of the junction unmatched. Germline V gene lookup returns CDR1 LGHNA and CDR2 YNFKEQ. This TCR was recovered from a human donor in good health. Source material: T cells isolated from PBMCs. The V call is TRBV4-2, the J call TRBJ2-3; TRBD2 matches 8 bases. The chain's CDR3 is CASSQEIRIAGYTDTQYF. The CDR3 DNA follows: TGTGCCAGCAGCCAAGAAATCAGAATAGCGGGATATACAGATACGCAGTATTTT.